What follows describes a single TCR beta chain. Antigen specificity is unknown. These data come from a study of neoadjuvant nivolumab and ipilimumab in lung cancer. Clones were read by immunoSEQ multiplex PCR, and TCRdb kept only the in-frame ones, dropping some. The sample consists of 30,000 or so clones, 90% of them appearing once. The V end was cut by 6 bases, the J end by 1 base, with 15 bases between. The CDR3 sequence is 15 residues long. Germline CDR1 MGHDK, CDR2 SYGVNS. The study, taken as a whole, reports: Blood richness before therapy tracked richness in tumors resected after neoadjuvant therapy.

Material: peripheral blood, obtained after neoadjuvant nivolumab, alone or with ipilimumab, at or shortly before surgery. This sequence originates from an adult with non-small cell lung cancer. This chain links TRBV25-1 with TRBJ1-1; D possibly corresponds to TRBD1 (5 bases). CDR3 nucleotide sequence: TGTGCCAGCAGAGAACCCTGGGGGAAGAACACTGAAGCTTTCTTT. Its protein is CASREPWGKNTEAFF.